The 23 T cell receptor beta chains given below trace back to one sample, sequenced in a study of T cell repertoires in cytomegalovirus infection. The antigens for these receptors are not known. TCRdb analysed the reads with MiXCR anew, one entry per CDR3 protein. The table has tens of thousands of distinct CDR3 sequences, around 20% seen once. The source was CD8+ T cells from cultured PBMCs, collected from culture after CMV antigen stimulation. The receptors originated from a human donor in good health (CMV status not recorded). Some clones in this sample may be carry-over from other donors' samples.

This clonotype was detected a few times. V and J are TRBV7-6 and TRBJ1-5, with D unclear. V lost 4 bases to trimming and J lost 5 bases, with 9 bases between them. Germline lookup yields CDR1 SGHVS and CDR2 FNYEAQ. This CDR3 spans 13 amino acids. CDR3 amino acids: CASSSLADQPQHF. The DNA for the CDR3 is TGTGCCAGCAGCTCCCTGGCCGATCAGCCCCAGCATTTT. Complete variable domain (other parts from reference TRBV7-6 and TRBJ1-5): GAGVSQSPRYKVTKRGQDVALRCDPISGHVSLYWYRQALGQGPEFLTYFNYEAQQDKSGLPNDRFSAERPEGSISTLTIQRTEQRDSAMYRCASSSLADQPQHFGDGTRLSIL.

This clonotype was detected a few times. V gene TRBV19 combines with J gene TRBJ1-1; 7 nucleotides line up with TRBD1. The CDR3 covers 14 residues. Germline CDR1 and CDR2: LNHDA and SQIVND (reference sequence). V lost 7 bases, J lost 3 bases, and 8 bases stayed unmatched. Here the CDR3 DNA reads TGTGCCAGTATCGCGACAGGGTGGGACACTGAAGCTTTCTTT. Its protein is CASIATGWDTEAFF.

This clonotype was observed a handful of times. J is TRBJ2-7 and V is TRBV12-3 or TRBV12-4; unclear D gene. This CDR3 has 13 amino acids. Trimming cost V 0 bases and J 3 bases, with 6 bases left between them. The CDR3 nucleotides read TGTGCCAGCAGTTTAGCGTGGAGCTACGAGCAGTACTTC. Protein product: CASSLAWSYEQYF.

The V and J genes are TRBV7-8 and TRBJ1-2; 7 bases line up with TRBD1. V was pared by 5 bases and J by 3 bases, with 3 bases of the junction left unmatched. The CDR3 extends over 13 amino acids. Germline values: CDR1 SGHVS, CDR2 FQNEAQ. CDR3 amino acids: CASSIGTDYGYTF. In nucleotides, the CDR3 is TGTGCCAGCAGCATTGGGACAGACTATGGCTACACCTTC. Supplemented by reference TRBV7-8 and TRBJ1-2, the full variable domain reads GAGVSQSPRYKVAKRGQDVALRCDPISGHVSLFWYQQALGQGPEFLTYFQNEAQLDKSGLPSDRFFAERPEGSVSTLKIQRTQQEDSAVYLCASSIGTDYGYTFGSGTRLTVV.

This clonotype has a handful of counts. The chain uses TRBV4-1 and TRBJ2-2; TRBD1 agrees at 11 bases. J gave up 5 bases and V 1 base, and 9 bases lay outside the gene matches. The CDR3 has 18 residues. The germline V gene has CDR1 MGHRA and CDR2 YSYEKL. CDR3 amino acids: CASSQGPPGQGGTGELFF. The DNA for the CDR3 is TGCGCCAGCAGCCAAGGCCCCCCGGGACAGGGGGGAACCGGGGAGCTGTTTTTT.

The chain joins TRBV7-3 to TRBJ1-1; D might be TRBD1 (6 bases). Germline CDR1 and CDR2: SGHTA and FQGTGA. V was pared by 1 base and J by 0 bases, with 9 bases between. The CDR3 has 15 amino acids. This chain's CDR3 is CASSLKGGLNTEAFF. CDR3 in DNA: TGTGCCAGCAGCTTAAAAGGGGGTCTGAACACTGAAGCTTTCTTT.

The gene calls are TRBV7-2 and TRBJ1-4, with D hard to call. The ends were cut back, 4 bases at V and 10 bases at J, with 7 bases in the middle. The CDR3 is 11 amino acids. Germline V gene data show CDR1 as SGHTA and CDR2 as FQGNSA. As DNA, the CDR3 is TGTGCCAGCAGCTGGGAGAGAAAACTGTTTTTT. It codes for CASSWERKLFF.

There are a few counts of this clonotype. The CDR3 spells CASSEEGAWGNQPQHF. CDR3 nucleotide sequence: TGTGCCAGCAGTGAGGAGGGGGCATGGGGCAATCAGCCCCAGCATTTT. The V gene is TRBV6-6, the J gene TRBJ1-5; TRBD1 matches at 7 bases. Trimming at V came to 5 bases and at J to 2 bases, leaving 9 bases not matched to a gene. Germline V gene data show CDR1 as MNHNY and CDR2 as SVGAGI (reference sequence). The CDR3 length is 16 residues.

This clonotype has just a few counts. This chain joins TRBV12-3 or TRBV12-4 and TRBJ1-2; D is unresolved. The CDR3 runs 12 residues. Trimming removed 7 bases at V and 2 bases at J, with 8 bases between. CDR3 region: CASNGLNYGYTF. The CDR3, as DNA: TGTGCCAGCAACGGCCTGAACTATGGCTACACCTTC.

This clonotype appeared a few times. The genes are TRBV12-3 or TRBV12-4 and TRBJ1-4; 7 nucleotides agree with TRBD1. This CDR3 has 18 residues. V lost 3 bases and J lost 7; bases outside the gene matches: 17. DNA for the CDR3: TGTGCCAGCAGTTTGCGCAGGGGGGCGAGGGGCCATACTGAAAAACTGTTTTTT. Encoded protein: CASSLRRGARGHTEKLFF.

The CDR3 spells CASRPPRGSAYNEQFF. CDR3 DNA: TGTGCCAGCAGACCACCCCGGGGGTCCGCCTACAATGAGCAGTTCTTC. This rearrangement joins TRBV7-8 to TRBJ2-1; possible D gene TRBD2, 6 bases. The germline gives CDR1 SGHVS, CDR2 FQNEAQ. CDR3 length equals 16 residues. Between the trimmed V and J ends, which lost 6 bases and 2 bases, there was a span of 17 bases.

This clonotype was picked up a small number of times. The gene calls are TRBV7-2 and TRBJ2-1; no clear D. CDR1 is SGHTA and CDR2 is FQGNSA in the germline V gene. This CDR3 comprises 15 residues. The germline V and J ends were trimmed by 2 bases and 7 bases, with 15 bases remaining between them. The CDR3: CASSLRWGFQNEQFF. The DNA of the CDR3 is TGTGCCAGCAGCTTAAGGTGGGGTTTCCAAAATGAGCAGTTCTTC.

This chain connects TRBV7-2 to TRBJ2-7; the D call may be TRBD1 or TRBD2 (5 bases each). V lost 2 bases and J lost 0, with 14 bases in between. Looked up from germline, CDR1 is SGHTA and CDR2 is FQGNSA. The CDR3 loop spans 16 amino acids. CDR3 loop: CASSLYLGTASYEQYF. DNA of the CDR3: TGTGCCAGCAGCTTATACTTAGGGACGGCCTCCTACGAGCAGTACTTC.

This clonotype was seen only a few times. V and J are TRBV29-1 and TRBJ1-3; possible D gene TRBD1, 6 bases. This CDR3 contains 16 residues. Germline loops: CDR1 SQVTM, CDR2 ANQGSEA. The V end was cut by 4 bases, the J end by 2 bases, with 18 bases between. This CDR3 is CSVAEATGQTGNTIYF. The DNA for the CDR3 is TGCAGCGTTGCCGAGGCGACAGGACAAACTGGAAACACCATATATTTT.

This clonotype was observed a few times. The J gene is TRBJ2-1, the V gene TRBV7-8; 7 bases agree with TRBD2. The CDR3 is made up of 16 amino acids. Germline V CDR1 and CDR2: SGHVS, FQNEAQ. J lost 1 base, V lost 5 bases, and 8 bases had no gene match. DNA for the CDR3: TGTGCCAGCAGCCCCCGTGCGGGGGTATCCTACAATGAGCAGTTCTTC. Translated, it gives CASSPRAGVSYNEQFF.

This clonotype came up a few times. The chain links TRBV12-3 or TRBV12-4 to TRBJ1-1; no clear D. The V gene lost 6 bases and the J gene lost 3 bases, with 29 bases spanning the gap. The CDR3 consists of 19 residues. CDR3 bases: TGTGCCAGCAGCCCTAGGGCGGGTTTCGATGGGATGTCGGACACTGAAGCTTTCTTT. Residues: CASSPRAGFDGMSDTEAFF.

This clonotype was picked up many times. The chain has TRBV6-1 and TRBJ2-4, with TRBD1 matching over 10 bases. The CDR3 is 13 residues long. Germline loops: CDR1 MNHNS, CDR2 SASEGT. Trimming at V came to 11 bases and at J to 6 bases, leaving 7 bases not matched to a gene. The CDR3 DNA reads as TGTGCCGCAGGGACAGGGGACTTAAACATTCAGTACTTC. It yields the protein CAAGTGDLNIQYF.

In this sample, this clonotype turned up a few times. This chain links TRBV2 with TRBJ1-4; 8 nucleotides match TRBD1. In germline, CDR1 is SNHLY, CDR2 FYNNEI. The CDR3 is made up of 19 amino acids. Unmatched junction bases numbered 10, after V lost 1 base and J lost 0 bases. In DNA, the CDR3 is TGTGCCAGCAGTGAAGGGACAGGGATCGGACCCGCAACTAATGAAAAACTGTTTTTT. This sequence encodes CASSEGTGIGPATNEKLFF.

There are a few counts of this clonotype. The CDR3 region is CASSDQTYEQYF. The CDR3 coding sequence is TGTGCCAGCAGCGATCAGACTTACGAGCAGTACTTC. The rearrangement links TRBV7-9 to TRBJ2-7; D remains ambiguous. Trimming took 5 bases from V and 4 from J, leaving 9 bases between them. The CDR3 runs 12 residues. CDR1 SEHNR and CDR2 FQNEAQ come from the germline V gene (reference sequence).

There are a few counts of this clonotype. The rearrangement links TRBV12-3 or TRBV12-4 to TRBJ1-2; TRBD1 matches at 8 bases. The CDR3 consists of 14 residues. Trimming at V came to 6 bases and at J to 3 bases, leaving 6 bases not matched to a gene. For the CDR3, the DNA is TGTGCCAGCAGGACAACACAGGGGGACTATGGCTACACCTTC. This gives the protein CASRTTQGDYGYTF.

The V and J genes are TRBV4-1 and TRBJ2-7, with D possibly matching TRBD2 (6 bases). V shed 8 bases and J shed 1 base, with 18 bases lying between them. From germline, CDR1 is MGHRA and CDR2 YSYEKL. The length of the CDR3 is 15 residues. This CDR3 is CASSLSGLGSYEQYF. The CDR3 coding sequence is TGCGCCAGCTCCCTATCGGGACTCGGTTCCTACGAGCAGTACTTC.

This clonotype was found a few times. The V gene is TRBV7-8, the J gene TRBJ2-1; 8 bases are shared with TRBD1. This CDR3 region has 15 residues. The ends lost 5 bases at V and 8 bases at J; junction bases unmatched: 11. Germline assignment: CDR1 SGHVS and CDR2 FQNEAQ. The CDR3 DNA sequence: TGTGCCAGCAGCCCCCGCCCGACAGGGGATGATGAGCAGTTCTTC. It yields the protein CASSPRPTGDDEQFF.

The V gene is TRBV12-3 or TRBV12-4, the J gene TRBJ2-5; 7 bases fit TRBD2. J lost 4 bases, V lost 7 bases, and 6 bases had no gene match. The CDR3 contains 13 residues. For the CDR3, the DNA is TGTGCCAGCACCCCTACGGGGGGAGAGACCCAGTACTTC. This codes for CASTPTGGETQYF.